Detailed here is one T cell receptor (beta chain). Its specificity is not known. The sample originates from a study of T cell responses to AZD1222 COVID-19 vaccine. Study in general: Doses given second, at about 4 or about 12 weeks, were pooled.

The CDR3 is 15 amino acids. With 4 bases clipped from V and 4 bases from J, the junction kept 10 bases outside the gene matches. The germline V gene has CDR1 SGHNT and CDR2 YYREEE (reference sequence). Repertoires were generated with immunoSEQ multiplex PCR, while TCRdb's copy carries only in-frame clones and drops some. The sample records around 150,000 clones, over 75% being singletons. General observations from the study: The study sampled repertoires only after the peak T cell response. Across spike, vaccine-associated CD4 TCRs were found, dominant at 160-218 and 743-854. Females made up more of the donors, who were largely white British, and clonal diversity may have come out too low.

The chain uses TRBV5-4 and TRBJ2-7, with 8 bases fitting TRBD1. The sequenced sample was peripheral blood, obtained on day 0 of AZD1222 vaccination. The TCR sequence derives from an adult in good health. Written as DNA, the CDR3 is TGTGCCAGCAGCCCACGCTCCGGGACAGGTTACGAGCAGTACTTC. Translated: CASSPRSGTGYEQYF.